This T cell receptor beta chain was profiled in a study of OX40 agonist ivuxolimab in advanced cancers. Broadly, across the study: Ivuxolimab, which targeted the costimulatory receptor OX40 (CD134), was an agonistic, fully human IgG2 monoclonal antibody. Intravenous ivuxolimab was administered to patients every 2 weeks at six dose levels: 0.01, 0.1, 0.3, 1.5, 3 and 10 mg/kg. Among the approximately 50 dose-escalation patients, some 20 had hepatocellular carcinoma, 15 or so melanoma, 9 renal cell carcinoma and 9 head and neck cancer. In the dose-escalation cohort, approximately 82% of patients were male, and the mean age was roughly 60 years, with a range of roughly 20 to 79. Patients were allowed to have had prior anti-PD-1, anti-PD-L1 or anti-CTLA-4 therapy, and approximately 40% of the dose-escalation patients had previously received checkpoint inhibitors. Partial responses occurred in three dose-escalation patients: two with cutaneous melanoma and one with hepatocellular carcinoma. Peripheral TCRbeta sequencing was intended to test whether TCR sequence diversity was altered and clonal T-cell expansion was caused by ivuxolimab. The monotherapy dose-escalation portion (N ≈ 56 patients) of the phase I ivuxolimab trial is reported in the paper.

To sequence the TCRbeta CDR3 region, genomic DNA was isolated from the sorted cells. The immunoSEQ Assay was used to sequence the TCRbeta CDR3 regions. The table was pulled from immuneACCESS by TCRdb, which kept in-frame rearrangements only. Such tables lose some clones; where checked, under half of the loss comes from unresolved V genes, and the rest has no known cause. In this sample the table shows approximately 65,000 clones, about 83% of which occur a single time. The ten largest clones capture around 0.78% of the sample. Turning to this clone: Its target antigen remains unknown. It has no much larger one-base neighbor in the sample; base qualities were not kept.

The trial excluded patients who had a history of autoimmune disease or who were on systemic immunosuppression. In every dose cohort, peripheral blood was drawn for TCR sequencing at baseline, cycle 4 day 1, and cycle 7 day 1. The samples were taken from a phase I, first-in-human, multicenter, open-label dose-escalation trial of ivuxolimab. The trial enrolled adults with locally advanced or metastatic head and neck squamous cell, hepatocellular, melanoma or renal cell carcinoma. Before TCR sequencing, CD4+ T cells and CD8+ T cells from peripheral blood were sorted into separate populations. The paper's findings and limits, for the study overall: After ivuxolimab, expanded clones were on average more numerous among CD8+ T cells than among CD4+ T cells. At doses of 0.1 to 3.0 mg/kg, clonal expansion of both CD4+ and CD8+ T cells in blood was seen between baseline and week 6. In the 0.1-3.0 mg/kg groups, partial responders had among the lowest normalized peripheral clonal expansion, particularly in CD8+ T cells. The antigen specificity of the clonally expanded peripheral T cells was not determined. Low levels of normalized T-cell clonal expansion were also seen in some patients who did not respond.

Counted from cysteine to phenylalanine, this CDR3 has 17 amino acids. The entry retains the CDR3 DNA only, 51 bases that are in frame from base 1. Sequences KGHSH (CDR1) and LQKENI (CDR2) are obtained from the germline V gene. V loses 2 bases, J loses 5 bases, and the germline ends lie 19 bases apart. The sequencing used CD4+ or CD8+ T cells sorted from blood, collected in a trial of the OX40 agonist ivuxolimab. The rearrangement combines TRBV18 with TRBJ1-3; the D gene is possibly TRBD1, with 5 bases matching. This TCR was sampled from an adult with an advanced solid tumor such as melanoma, head and neck, liver or kidney cancer. CDR3 protein: CASSPSLVQASRNTIYF. The DNA sequence follows: TGTGCCAGCTCACCATCCCTCGTACAGGCTTCAAGAAACACCATATATTTT.